Listed here are 23 T cell receptor beta chains from one sample, sequenced in a study of CXCR3-negative and CXCR3-positive naive CD8 T cells. Points from the study as a whole: TRB CDR3s of CXCR3-positive naive cells were more hydrophobic than those of CXCR3-negative naive cells.

No antigen has been assigned to these receptors. It was by 5' RACE with UMI labels that the TRB cDNA libraries were prepared. TCRdb reworked the 5' RACE reads into one entry per CDR3 protein, no DNA. The sample has 85,000 to 120,000 distinct CDR3 sequences. The sample was naive CXCR3+ CD8+ T cells from blood. Subset of the sample: CD45RO-CCR7+CD27+CD95- naive CD8+ T cells expressing CXCR3 (TNR3+). The receptor source for this set is a human donor in good health. Some clones in this sample may be carry-over from other donors' samples.

The CDR3 region is CSVRDPPRTEQYF. The genes are TRBV29-1 and TRBJ2-7; TCRdb indicates TRBD2, and absent DNA this call remains unverified. Germline CDR1 SQVTM, CDR2 ANQGSEA. The CDR3 covers 13 residues.

V gene TRBV25-1 combines with J gene TRBJ2-7; TCRdb selects TRBD2, and the lack of DNA leaves this call unchecked. The germline V gene encodes CDR1 MGHDK and CDR2 SYGVNS. This CDR3 is built from 15 residues. CDR3 protein: CASSEFASGSYEQYF.

The CDR3: CSVVGFRGAGTEAFF. The rearrangement links TRBV29-1 to TRBJ1-1. CDR3 length: 15 amino acids. Germline V gives CDR1 SQVTM, CDR2 ANQGSEA.

The chain's CDR3 is CSARDVDRLAEQYF. V usage is TRBV20-1 and J usage is TRBJ2-7. Germline V gene data show CDR1 as DFQATT and CDR2 as SNEGSKA (reference sequence). CDR3 length: 14 residues.

The J gene is TRBJ1-1, the V gene TRBV2; the TRBD1 assignment by TCRdb is unverifiable without DNA. The CDR3 length is 15 residues. Germline V gene data show CDR1 as SNHLY and CDR2 as FYNNEI. CDR3 protein: CASALPPGQGTEAFF.

The chain links TRBV14 to TRBJ2-1. The length of the CDR3 is 14 residues. Germline loops: CDR1 SGHDN, CDR2 FVKESK. CDR3 amino acids: CASSQGLVIPEQFF.

The J gene is TRBJ2-7, the V gene TRBV7-9; without DNA, the TCRdb call of TRBD1 cannot be checked. CDR3 length: 13 residues. CDR1 SEHNR and CDR2 FQNEAQ come from the germline V gene (reference sequence). The CDR3 protein is CASGDRGSNEQYF.

V gene TRBV29-1 combines with J gene TRBJ2-7. Germline assignment: CDR1 SQVTM and CDR2 ANQGSEA. The CDR3 is made up of 12 amino acids. The CDR3 loop is CSVEGLSYEQYF.

The chain recombines TRBV28 with TRBJ2-7; TCRdb's D call, TRBD1, is unchecked because there is no DNA. This CDR3 has 14 residues. Germline lookup yields CDR1 MDHEN and CDR2 SYDVKM. The CDR3 region is CASSFRGMDYEQYF. The full variable domain, its missing parts supplied by reference TRBV28 and TRBJ2-7, is DVKVTQSSRYLVKRTGEKVFLECVQDMDHENMFWYRQDPGLGLRLIYFSYDVKMKEKGDIPEGYSVSREKKERFSLILESASTNQTSMYLCASSFRGMDYEQYFGPGTRLTVT.

This chain links TRBV5-6 with TRBJ1-6; lacking DNA, the TRBD1 call made by TCRdb goes unchecked. This CDR3 is built from 16 residues. Germline CDR1 reads SGHDT; CDR2 reads YYEEEE. This chain's CDR3 is CASSLEAGGNNSPLHF.

The genes are TRBV29-1 and TRBJ2-1; TCRdb designates TRBD2, a call that cannot be tested without DNA. The CDR3 loop spans 14 amino acids. Germline values: CDR1 SQVTM, CDR2 ANQGSEA. The chain's CDR3 is CSVEVAGGGNEQFF.

The chain couples TRBV14 to TRBJ2-7; TCRdb proposes TRBD1, but this gene call is untestable without DNA. The CDR3 is 14 amino acids. The germline V gene encodes CDR1 SGHDN and CDR2 FVKESK. CDR3 protein: CASSPGTGSWEQYF.

The rearrangement uses TRBV29-1 and TRBJ1-5; no DNA is available, so the TRBD1 call from TCRdb remains unchecked. CDR3 length: 14 amino acids. Germline loops: CDR1 SQVTM, CDR2 ANQGSEA. The CDR3 loop is CSVVVAQGDQPQHF.

The chain is built from TRBV7-3 and TRBJ2-5; TCRdb's D call of TRBD1 is untestable without DNA. This CDR3 spans 12 amino acids. The germline V gene encodes CDR1 SGHTA and CDR2 FQGTGA. CDR3 sequence: CASSLGGGDQYF.

The chain links TRBV13 to TRBJ1-6; TCRdb lists TRBD1, though no DNA is available to test this call. Germline CDR1 PRHDT, CDR2 FYEKMQ (reference sequence). CDR3 length equals 17 residues. This CDR3 is CASSPTGTGGGNSPLHF.

The gene calls are TRBV14 and TRBJ2-7. In germline, CDR1 is SGHDN, CDR2 FVKESK. The CDR3 length is 12 residues. CDR3 region: CASSQKWYEQYF.

The chain uses TRBV27 and TRBJ1-1. The CDR3 is 14 amino acids. The germline V gene has CDR1 MNHEY and CDR2 SMNVEV (reference sequence). The chain's CDR3 is CASHQFGENTEAFF.

The chain links TRBV4-3 to TRBJ2-1; TCRdb's D call, TRBD1, is unchecked because there is no DNA. CDR3 length: 15 amino acids. Per the germline V gene, CDR1 is LGHNA and CDR2 is YSLEER. CDR3 amino acids: CASSPPGSRWSEQFF.

The rearrangement joins TRBV18 to TRBJ2-5; TCRdb gives TRBD2 as the D gene, but with no DNA this cannot be confirmed. In germline, CDR1 is KGHSH, CDR2 LQKENI. The CDR3 has 16 residues. CDR3 sequence: CASSQLSPEVQETQYF.

The chain recombines TRBV19 with TRBJ2-1. This CDR3 is built from 14 residues. Germline V gene data show CDR1 as LNHDA and CDR2 as SQIVND (reference sequence). The CDR3 here is CASSLSWGYNEQFF.

The chain has TRBV7-9 and TRBJ1-1; TCRdb outputs TRBD1, but without DNA this stays unchecked. CDR3 size: 15 residues. Germline V CDR1 and CDR2: SEHNR, FQNEAQ (reference sequence). CDR3 amino acids: CASSFGGGLNTEAFF.

This chain connects TRBV13 to TRBJ2-3; TCRdb calls TRBD2, which cannot be checked without DNA. The CDR3 runs to 18 residues. Germline V lookup: CDR1 PRHDT, CDR2 FYEKMQ (reference sequence). The CDR3 region is CASSLGLAGGPNTDTQYF.

The V call is TRBV5-1, the J call TRBJ2-1; TCRdb indicates TRBD1, and absent DNA this call remains unverified. There are 14 residues in the CDR3. The germline V gene encodes CDR1 SGHRS and CDR2 YFSETQ. The CDR3 here is CASSSGGIDNEQFF. Full variable domain (outside the CDR3, taken from reference TRBV5-1 and TRBJ2-1): KAGVTQTPRYLIKTRGQQVTLSCSPISGHRSVSWYQQTPGQGLQFLFEYFSETQRNKGNFPGRFSGRQFSNSRSEMNVSTLELGDSALYLCASSSGGIDNEQFFGPGTRLTVL.